What follows describes a single TCR beta chain. Libraries were prepared by immunoSEQ multiplex PCR; TCRdb keeps only in-frame clonotypes and omits some of them. The repertoire holds approximately 15,000 clones, with 85% to 90% as singletons. The source of the sample is a study of T cells in localized non-small cell lung cancer. CDR1 and CDR2 (germline): SGHAT, FQNNGV. This CDR3 comprises 15 residues. Trimming left V 5 bases short and J 11 bases short, with 21 bases between. The TCR comes from a woman aged 40-69 years with stage I lung adenocarcinoma. The source material was peripheral blood, sampled before any cancer treatment. This chain joins TRBV11-2 and TRBJ1-4, with D perhaps TRBD1 (6 bases). CDR3 amino acids: CASSAWGAGGVKLFF. CDR3 nucleotides: TGTGCCAGCAGCGCCTGGGGGGCTGGGGGAGTGAAACTGTTTTTT.